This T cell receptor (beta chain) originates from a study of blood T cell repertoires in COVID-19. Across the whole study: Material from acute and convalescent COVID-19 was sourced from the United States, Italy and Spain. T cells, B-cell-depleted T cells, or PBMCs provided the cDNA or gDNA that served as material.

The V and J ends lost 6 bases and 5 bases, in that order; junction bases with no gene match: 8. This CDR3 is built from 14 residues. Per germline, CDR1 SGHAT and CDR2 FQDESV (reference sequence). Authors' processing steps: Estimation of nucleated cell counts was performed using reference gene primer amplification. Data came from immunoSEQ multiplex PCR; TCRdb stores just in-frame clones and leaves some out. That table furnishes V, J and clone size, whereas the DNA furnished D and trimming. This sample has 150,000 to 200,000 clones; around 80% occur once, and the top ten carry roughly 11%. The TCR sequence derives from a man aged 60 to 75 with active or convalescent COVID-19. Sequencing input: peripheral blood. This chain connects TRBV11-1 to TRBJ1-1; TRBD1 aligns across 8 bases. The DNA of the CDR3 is TGTGCCAGCAGGGGTCCAGGGGGCTTTACTGAAGCTTTCTTT. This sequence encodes CASRGPGGFTEAFF.